This T cell receptor beta chain was retrieved from a study of blood T cell repertoires in COVID-19. The wider study: Sources were T cells, B-cell-depleted T cells, or PBMCs; the material itself was cDNA or gDNA.

How the authors handled the data: The authors estimated nucleated cell counts from reference gene primer amplification. Sequencing used immunoSEQ multiplex PCR; TCRdb keeps in-frame clones, though not all of them. D and trimming were read from the DNA, whereas the V and J calls and clone size are those reported in that table. The sample lists roughly 180,000 clones; about 85% were seen once. Trimming left V 3 bases short and J 8 bases short, with 10 bases between. The CDR3 is made up of 12 amino acids. Seattle patients were enrolled during active infection and followed longitudinally. The material sequenced was peripheral blood. The clonotype originates from a woman in her forties or fifties with COVID-19, enrolled during active disease. V gene TRBV12-3 or TRBV12-4 combines with J gene TRBJ1-2, with D possibly being TRBD1 (5 bases). CDR3 nucleotides: TGTGCCAGCAGTTTCACAGGTTGGGGCTACACCTTC. Translation: CASSFTGWGYTF.